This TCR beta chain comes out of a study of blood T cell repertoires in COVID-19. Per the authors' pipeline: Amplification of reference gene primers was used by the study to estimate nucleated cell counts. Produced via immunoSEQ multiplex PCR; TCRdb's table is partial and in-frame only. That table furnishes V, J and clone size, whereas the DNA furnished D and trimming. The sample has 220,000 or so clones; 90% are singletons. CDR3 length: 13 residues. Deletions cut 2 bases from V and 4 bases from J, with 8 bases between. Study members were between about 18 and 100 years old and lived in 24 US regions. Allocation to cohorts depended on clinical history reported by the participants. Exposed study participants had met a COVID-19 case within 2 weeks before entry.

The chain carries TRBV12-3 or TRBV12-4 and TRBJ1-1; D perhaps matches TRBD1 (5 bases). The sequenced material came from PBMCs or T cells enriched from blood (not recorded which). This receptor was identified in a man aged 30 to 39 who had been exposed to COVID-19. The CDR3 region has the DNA TGTGCCAGCAGTTTACGGGGGGTCACTGAAGCTTTCTTT. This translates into CASSLRGVTEAFF.